This TCR beta chain is drawn from a study of shared clonotypes between healthy human individuals. Donors, healthy HIV-negative adults, lacked recent acute infections or vaccinations. It was at deep level that the assay was run. Genomic DNA per cell subset filled all wells of several immunoSEQ plates. Study processing details: ImmunoSEQ output lacked quality scores and full-length reads, limiting matched filtering. The protocol was immunoSEQ multiplex PCR, while the TCRdb copy is restricted to in-frame clones and leaves out a portion. That table supplies the V and J calls and clone size; D and trimming were determined from the DNA. Among a few hundred thousand clones listed, 77% were seen once. Per germline, CDR1 SGHVS and CDR2 FQNEAQ. Trimming left V 3 bases short and J 4 bases short, with 4 bases between. This CDR3 is 11 amino acids long.

The sample was PBMCs. The rearrangement joins TRBV7-8 to TRBJ2-7; D is uncertain. The source is a woman aged 40 to 49 in good health. Some clones in this sample may be carry-over from other donors' samples. In nucleotides, the CDR3 is TGTGCCAGCAGCTTGAAATACGAGCAGTACTTC. Translation: CASSLKYEQYF. The full variable domain, rest sourced from reference TRBV7-8 and TRBJ2-7, is GAGVSQSPRYKVAKRGQDVALRCDPISGHVSLFWYQQALGQGPEFLTYFQNEAQLDKSGLPSDRFFAERPEGSVSTLKIQRTQQEDSAVYLCASSLKYEQYFGPGTRLTVT.